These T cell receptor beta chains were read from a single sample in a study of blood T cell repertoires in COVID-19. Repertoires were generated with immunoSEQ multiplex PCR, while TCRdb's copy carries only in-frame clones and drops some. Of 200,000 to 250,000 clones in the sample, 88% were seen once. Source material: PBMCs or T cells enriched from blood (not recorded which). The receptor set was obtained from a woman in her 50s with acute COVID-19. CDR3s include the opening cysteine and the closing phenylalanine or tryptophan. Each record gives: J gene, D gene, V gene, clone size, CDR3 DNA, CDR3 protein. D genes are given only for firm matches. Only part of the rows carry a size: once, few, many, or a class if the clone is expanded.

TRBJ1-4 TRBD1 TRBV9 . TGTGCCAGCAGCGCCGAGCCGGGACAGCTTAATGAAAAACTGTTTTTT CASSAEPGQLNEKLFF
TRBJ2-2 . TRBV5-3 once TGTGCCAGAAGCACTTCACCGCCAGGGACCGGGGAGCTGTTTTTT CARSTSPPGTGELFF
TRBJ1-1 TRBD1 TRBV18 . TGTGCCAGCTCAAGGGCAGGGGGAACTGAAGCTTTCTTT CASSRAGGTEAFF
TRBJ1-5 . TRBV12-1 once TGTGCCAGCAGCTCATCGGACAGGGACAATCAGCCCCAGCATTTT CASSSSDRDNQPQHF
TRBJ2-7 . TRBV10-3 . TGTGCCATCAGTGAGGAAGGGGGGGACTACGAGCAGTACTTC CAISEEGGDYEQYF
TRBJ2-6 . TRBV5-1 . TGCGCCAGCAGCCCCCGGACAGAGTCTGGGGCCAACGTCCTGACTTTC CASSPRTESGANVLTF
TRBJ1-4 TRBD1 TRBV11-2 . TGTGCCAGCAGCTTGAGACGGGACAGCTTTGAAAAACTGTTTTTT CASSLRRDSFEKLFF
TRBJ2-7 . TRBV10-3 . TGTGCCATCAGTGAGATGGCAGATCCTTCCTACGAGCAGTACTTC CAISEMADPSYEQYF
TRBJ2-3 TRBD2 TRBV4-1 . TGCGCCAGCAGCCAAGCTTCAGCGGGAGGCGCAGATACGCAGTATTTT CASSQASAGGADTQYF
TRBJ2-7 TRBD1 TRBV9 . TGTGCCAGCAGCGGGGACAGGGGAGGCGAGCAGTACTTC CASSGDRGGEQYF
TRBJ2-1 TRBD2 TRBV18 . TGTGCCAGCTCACCTCTGCTTTCAGGGACTAACCCCAATGAGCAGTTCTTC CASSPLLSGTNPNEQFF
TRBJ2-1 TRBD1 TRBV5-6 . TGTGCCAGCAGCCCATCGACAGGGTTTCACGACAATGAGCAGTTCTTC CASSPSTGFHDNEQFF
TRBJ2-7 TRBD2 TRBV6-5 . TGTGCCAGCAACCCCCAGGGACTAGCGGGGGTCGAGCAGTACTTC CASNPQGLAGVEQYF
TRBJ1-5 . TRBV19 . TGTGCCAGTAGTATGCAACACACAAGCAATCAGCCCCAGCATTTT CASSMQHTSNQPQHF
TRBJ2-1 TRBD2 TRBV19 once TGTGCCAGTACGTTAGGCGGGAGAACTTACAATGAGCAGTTCTTC CASTLGGRTYNEQFF
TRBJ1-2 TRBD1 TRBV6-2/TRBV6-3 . TGTGCCAGCAGTTACGTCTCTACGGGGACAGCTTCCCCAGCTAACTATGGCTACACCTTC CASSYVSTGTASPANYGYTF
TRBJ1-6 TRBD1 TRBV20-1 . TGCAGTGCTAGTGGGACAGGGGTTAATTCACCCCTCCACTTT CSASGTGVNSPLHF
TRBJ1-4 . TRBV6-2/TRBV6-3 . TGTGCCAGCAGTCGAACAGGGATCGTAGGGGAAAAACTGTTTTTT CASSRTGIVGEKLFF
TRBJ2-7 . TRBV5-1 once TGCGCCAGCAGCTTGGCCGAGGTCTCCTACGAGCAGTACTTC CASSLAEVSYEQYF
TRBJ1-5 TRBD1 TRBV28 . TGTGCCAGCACTTCGACAGGGTATAGCAATCAGCCCCAGCATTTT CASTSTGYSNQPQHF
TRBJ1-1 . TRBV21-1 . TGTGCCAGCAGGCCAGACACTGAAGCTTTCTTT CASRPDTEAFF
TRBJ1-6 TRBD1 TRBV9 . TGTGCCAGCAGCGTAGGGGACAGGGGGTTATCACCCCTCCACTTT CASSVGDRGLSPLHF
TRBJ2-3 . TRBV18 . TGTGCCAGCTCACCACGGGCCCCAGGGTTAGGCACAGATACGCAGTATTTT CASSPRAPGLGTDTQYF
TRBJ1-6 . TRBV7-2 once TGTGCCAGCCGTCGACAGCTAAATTCACCCCTCCACTTT CASRRQLNSPLHF
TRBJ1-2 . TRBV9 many TGTGCCAGCAGCGGAGAGACAGAGTATGGCTACACCTTC CASSGETEYGYTF
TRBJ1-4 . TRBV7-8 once TGTGCCAGCAGCGTCCAAACAGGGCTCAGTGAAAAACTGTTTTTT CASSVQTGLSEKLFF
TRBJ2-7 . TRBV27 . TGTGCCAGCAGTTTATCCGCACCCCCCTTCGGACACTACGAGCAGTACTTC CASSLSAPPFGHYEQYF
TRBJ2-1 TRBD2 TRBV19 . TGTGCCAGTAGTGGGACTAGCGGGAGGTTCTACAATGAGCAGTTCTTC CASSGTSGRFYNEQFF